These 31 T cell receptor beta chains originate from one sample sequenced in a study of radiotherapy plus CTLA-4 blockade in lung cancer. Data came from immunoSEQ multiplex PCR; TCRdb stores just in-frame clones and leaves some out. Found here are about 90,000 clones, around 86% of them singletons; the top ten hold 13% to 15%. Here the sequenced sample was peripheral blood, taken from a patient treated with radiotherapy plus ipilimumab. These receptors all come from a human donor with non-small cell lung cancer that progressed on radiotherapy plus ipilimumab.

The rearrangement joins TRBV12-2 to TRBJ1-2. TRBV12-2 is a known pseudogene. The CDR3 has 17 residues. The CDR3 nucleotides read TGTGCAAGTCGCGGACCAAAGGGGAGTACAGGGAGGCGTGGCTACACCTTC. As protein: CASRGPKGSTGRRGYTF.

This chain uses TRBV5-1 with TRBJ1-4; D might be TRBD1 (5 bases). Trimming took off 0 bases at V and 5 bases at J, with 11 bases between the two ends. The CDR3 has 15 residues. In germline, CDR1 is SGHRS, CDR2 YFSETQ. The CDR3 reads CASSLAGAPNEKLFF. As DNA, the CDR3 is TGCGCCAGCAGCTTGGCTGGGGCTCCGAATGAAAAACTGTTTTTT.

V usage is TRBV29-1 and J usage is TRBJ2-5, with 10 bases fitting TRBD2. V shed 4 bases, J shed 4 bases, and the junction held 9 bases outside the gene matches. Germline assignment: CDR1 SQVTM and CDR2 ANQGSEA. The CDR3 is made up of 15 amino acids. The CDR3 DNA sequence: TGCAGCGTTGTCTACAGCGGGAGGGCCTCAGAGACCCAGTACTTC. Its translation: CSVVYSGRASETQYF.

The chain uses TRBV30 and TRBJ2-2, with 11 bases aligning to TRBD2. The J segment lost 7 bases and the V segment lost 1 base, leaving 8 bases of the junction unmatched. Germline CDR1 GTSNPN, CDR2 SVGIG (reference sequence). CDR3 length: 16 amino acids. This CDR3 reads CAWSALSGLAGGELFF. CDR3 nucleotide sequence: TGTGCCTGGAGTGCTTTGTCTGGACTAGCGGGCGGGGAGCTGTTTTTT.

The chain couples TRBV5-5 to TRBJ1-6; 8 bases map to TRBD1. This CDR3 contains 14 residues. Germline assignment: CDR1 SGHKS and CDR2 YYEKEE (reference sequence). The V gene end was trimmed by 4 bases and the J gene end by 13 bases; junction bases not matched to a gene: 10. CDR3 sequence (DNA): TGTGCCAGCAGCGAGGGACAGGCCGGGAGTCCCCTCCACTTT. It yields the protein CASSEGQAGSPLHF.

The chain couples TRBV7-6 to TRBJ1-1, with TRBD1 identical over 11 bases. V shed 5 bases and J 1 base; nucleotides not matched to a gene: 6. The CDR3 contains 16 residues. The germline gives CDR1 SGHVS, CDR2 FNYEAQ. DNA for the CDR3: TGTGCCAGCAGCCCGGGACAGGGGGTTGAGAACACTGAAGCTTTCTTT. It is translated as CASSPGQGVENTEAFF.

This chain uses TRBV27 with TRBJ2-7, with a weak D call TRBD1 (5 bases). The CDR3 covers 14 residues. The V gene lost 2 bases and the J gene lost 2 bases, with 10 bases spanning the gap. CDR1 MNHEY and CDR2 SMNVEV come from the germline V gene (reference sequence). The CDR3 loop reads CASSLGWGPYEQYF. Here the CDR3 DNA reads TGTGCCAGCAGTTTAGGATGGGGCCCCTACGAGCAGTACTTC.

The chain couples TRBV18 to TRBJ1-5; unclear D gene. CDR1 is KGHSH, CDR2 LQKENI, per germline. V was cut by 3 bases and J by 0 bases, with 3 bases left in between. This CDR3 has 13 residues. The CDR3 nucleotides read TGTGCCAGCTCACCTAATAGCAATCAGCCCCAGCATTTT. It is translated as CASSPNSNQPQHF.

The chain combines TRBV29-1 with TRBJ2-3, with a weak D call TRBD1 (6 bases). The CDR3 extends over 15 amino acids. V lost 4 bases to trimming and J lost 0 bases, with 14 bases between them. Germline lookup yields CDR1 SQVTM and CDR2 ANQGSEA. CDR3 sequence (DNA): TGCAGCGTTGTCAGGGGTATCTCTAGCACAGATACGCAGTATTTT. Translation gives CSVVRGISSTDTQYF.

The CDR3 loop reads CASSGGTLTGELFF. The CDR3 bases are TGTGCCAGCAGCGGAGGGACACTCACCGGGGAGCTGTTTTTT. The chain recombines TRBV9 with TRBJ2-2; perhaps TRBD1 as D (6 bases). The CDR3 extends over 14 amino acids. Germline loops: CDR1 SGDLS, CDR2 YYNGEE. V lost 3 bases and J lost 4, with 10 bases in between.

This clone was detected only a few times. The chain is built from TRBV10-3 and TRBJ2-2; a possible D gene is TRBD2 (7 bases). Trimming stripped 3 bases from V and 4 bases from J, with 21 bases between. This CDR3 is 18 amino acids long. Germline loops: CDR1 ENHRY, CDR2 SYGVKD. The CDR3 nucleotides read TGTGCCATCAGTGACCCAATCCGGGGGGCGAATAGCACCGGGGAGCTGTTTTTT. Translation: CAISDPIRGANSTGELFF.

This clone was detected only once. The gene calls are TRBV6-5 and TRBJ1-2; D is unresolved. The germline V and J ends were trimmed by 0 bases and 2 bases, with 10 bases remaining between them. The CDR3 has 15 residues. Looked up from germline, CDR1 is MNHEY and CDR2 is SVGAGI. CDR3 bases: TGTGCCAGCAGTTACTCACGGCCCCCAAACTATGGCTACACCTTC. Protein sequence: CASSYSRPPNYGYTF.

The chain employs TRBV7-2 and TRBJ2-1, with TRBD2 as a possible D gene (5 bases). Between the trimmed V and J ends, which lost 5 bases and 4 bases, there was a span of 15 bases. This CDR3 has 15 residues. Germline loops: CDR1 SGHTA, CDR2 FQGNSA. CDR3 sequence (DNA): TGTGCCAGCAGCCAGCTTGCGGGTGGGTACAATGAGCAGTTCTTC. Amino acids: CASSQLAGGYNEQFF.

The rearrangement links TRBV25-1 to TRBJ1-2; tentative D call: TRBD1 (6 bases). The germline gives CDR1 MGHDK, CDR2 SYGVNS. The germline V and J ends were trimmed by 3 bases and 0 bases, with 17 bases remaining between them. CDR3 length: 17 residues. CDR3 sequence: CASSDGPGARANYGYTF. For the CDR3, the DNA is TGTGCCAGCAGTGATGGGCCGGGGGCGCGGGCTAACTATGGCTACACCTTC.

The V call is TRBV27, the J call TRBJ2-2, with a tentative D call TRBD2 (7 bases). The length of the CDR3 is 16 residues. Trimming pared 7 bases from V and 4 bases from J, leaving 19 bases between. In germline, CDR1 is MNHEY, CDR2 SMNVEV (reference sequence). The CDR3 protein is CASTSPRGGVTGELFF. The CDR3 nucleotides are TGTGCCAGCACCTCCCCGAGGGGGGGGGTCACCGGGGAGCTGTTTTTT.

In its sample, this clone was seen a few times. V gene TRBV11-2 combines with J gene TRBJ1-3, with 9 bases aligning to TRBD1. The V segment lost 2 bases and the J segment 0 bases; nucleotides outside the gene matches: 5. The CDR3 length is 17 residues. Looked up from germline, CDR1 is SGHAT and CDR2 is FQNNGV. CDR3 in DNA: TGTGCCAGCAGCTTACGGGGACAGGGCTTCTCTGGAAACACCATATATTTT. Its translation: CASSLRGQGFSGNTIYF. The variable domain in full, with the rest retrieved from reference TRBV11-2 and TRBJ1-3, is EAGVAQSPRYKIIEKRQSVAFWCNPISGHATLYWYQQILGQGPKLLIQFQNNGVVDDSQLPKDRFSAERLKGVDSTLKIQPAKLEDSAVYLCASSLRGQGFSGNTIYFGEGSWLTVV.

V usage is TRBV5-1 and J usage is TRBJ2-3; 9 bases match TRBD2. Germline lookup yields CDR1 SGHRS and CDR2 YFSETQ. With V trimmed by 4 bases and J by 6 bases, 15 bases remained unmatched. The CDR3 spans 17 residues. CDR3 bases: TGCGCCAGCAGCACCCGGGGGAGTAGCGGGAGCTGGGATACGCAGTATTTT. Protein sequence: CASSTRGSSGSWDTQYF.

The genes are TRBV5-6 and TRBJ2-2; perhaps D is TRBD1 or TRBD2 (6 bases each). There are 15 residues in the CDR3. The germline gives CDR1 SGHDT, CDR2 YYEEEE. The V gene lost 1 base and the J gene lost 7 bases, with 14 bases spanning the gap. The CDR3 region has the DNA TGTGCCAGCAGCTTGCCCACGGGGGCGGGCGGGGAGCTGTTTTTT. It yields the protein CASSLPTGAGGELFF.

The chain is built from TRBV9 and TRBJ2-5; D call uncertain. The length of the CDR3 is 14 residues. The V gene's germline CDR1 is SGDLS and CDR2 YYNGEE. Trimming pared 0 bases from V and 1 base from J, leaving 7 bases between. The CDR3 sequence: CASSVGASQETQYF. CDR3 bases: TGTGCCAGCAGCGTAGGGGCGTCCCAAGAGACCCAGTACTTC.

CDR3 sequence (DNA): TGCGCCAGCAGCTCCTGGGGACAGGAAGACACTGAAGCTTTCTTT. Its protein product is CASSSWGQEDTEAFF. The rearrangement joins TRBV5-1 to TRBJ1-1; 8 nucleotides line up with TRBD1. J was trimmed by 3 bases and V by 3 bases; bases with no gene match: 7. The germline CDR1 and CDR2 sequences are SGHRS and YFSETQ. CDR3 length: 15 residues.

The chain recombines TRBV7-9 with TRBJ1-5; D unclear. The CDR3 has 15 amino acids. The germline V and J ends were trimmed by 5 bases and 0 bases, with 11 bases remaining between them. The germline V gene encodes CDR1 SEHNR and CDR2 FQNEAQ (reference sequence). The CDR3 DNA follows: TGTGCCAGCAGCGTGGACGGGTTTAGCAATCAGCCCCAGCATTTT. Residues: CASSVDGFSNQPQHF.

This rearrangement joins TRBV4-3 to TRBJ1-2; D may be TRBD1 (6 bases). V lost 0 bases, J lost 5 bases, and 13 bases lay in between. The CDR3 totals 15 residues. The germline V gene has CDR1 LGHNA and CDR2 YSLEER. In nucleotides, the CDR3 is TGCGCCAGCAGCCAAGATCAGGGGAGGGGATATGGCTACACCTTC. It codes for CASSQDQGRGYGYTF.

The V and J genes are TRBV27 and TRBJ2-5, with unresolved D. V lost 5 bases to trimming and J lost 5 bases, with 9 bases between them. The CDR3 extends over 12 amino acids. Per the germline V gene, CDR1 is MNHEY and CDR2 is SMNVEV (reference sequence). In DNA, the CDR3 is TGTGCCAGCAGTAACAATGGGGAGACCCAGTACTTC. Its translation is CASSNNGETQYF.

With respect to this clone: An end of the junction differs from the germline gene, which may be a read error. The chain joins TRBV4-1 to TRBJ2-1; D is ambiguous. Germline-derived CDR1 and CDR2 are MGHRA and YSYEKL. The CDR3 length is 15 residues. In DNA form, the CDR3 reads TGTGCCAGCAGCCAAGTGGCGACCTCCTACAATGAGCAGTTCTTC. This codes for CASSQVATSYNEQFF.

This chain connects TRBV18 to TRBJ2-5; D ambiguous. Trimming removed 6 bases at V and 6 bases at J, with 17 bases between. The CDR3 runs to 14 residues. The germline gives CDR1 KGHSH, CDR2 LQKENI. The CDR3 loop reads CASSPGSGLKTQYF. The CDR3 DNA follows: TGTGCCAGCTCTCCCGGGTCCGGGTTAAAGACCCAGTACTTC.

The chain recombines TRBV9 with TRBJ1-2; a weak D match, TRBD1 (5 bases). The germline V and J ends were trimmed by 3 bases and 8 bases, with 20 bases remaining between them. Germline V CDR1 and CDR2: SGDLS, YYNGEE. This CDR3 spans 15 amino acids. The CDR3 loop reads CASSALGTGSEGYTF. The CDR3 coding sequence is TGTGCCAGCAGCGCCCTAGGGACCGGGTCTGAGGGCTACACCTTC.

This clone occurred a few times. J is TRBJ1-4 and V is TRBV28; the D is unclear. The CDR3 is made up of 14 amino acids. Germline values: CDR1 MDHEN, CDR2 SYDVKM. Trimming stripped 3 bases from V and 7 bases from J, with 12 bases between. Here the CDR3 DNA reads TGTGCCAGCAGTTTTGGAGTTGATGGTGAAAAACTGTTTTTT. Translating it yields CASSFGVDGEKLFF.

The rearrangement joins TRBV27 to TRBJ2-6; D is undetermined. This CDR3 has 18 residues. With 7 bases removed from V and 1 base from J, the gap between germline ends came to 20 bases. Germline V CDR1 and CDR2: MNHEY, SMNVEV (reference sequence). In DNA, the CDR3 is TGTGCCAGCACCCCGAACCTAAACTGGAAATCTGGGGCCAACGTCCTGACTTTC. Translating gives CASTPNLNWKSGANVLTF.

This clone was counted only a few times. V is TRBV10-3 and J is TRBJ1-3; the D is unclear. Germline-derived CDR1 and CDR2 are ENHRY and SYGVKD. CDR3 length: 14 residues. Trimming left V 6 bases short and J 3 bases short, with 12 bases between. CDR3 in DNA: TGTGCCATCAGCCAGGCCGTAGGTGGAAACACCATATATTTT. Its protein product is CAISQAVGGNTIYF.

This chain uses TRBV5-1 with TRBJ2-7; D not resolved. Trimming took 7 bases from V and 4 from J, leaving 18 bases between them. Germline CDR1 and CDR2: SGHRS and YFSETQ. The CDR3 has 14 residues. Here the CDR3 DNA reads TGCGCCAGCTCAGACGGAAAGCTAGGGTACGAGCAGTACTTC. Protein: CASSDGKLGYEQYF.

The gene calls are TRBV5-6 and TRBJ1-3; 9 nucleotides align to TRBD1. Germline V gene data show CDR1 as SGHDT and CDR2 as YYEEEE. This CDR3 has 17 amino acids. V shed 1 base, J shed 0 bases, and the junction held 5 bases outside the gene matches. CDR3 DNA: TGTGCCAGCAGCTTGACAGGGGGCCACCTCTCTGGAAACACCATATATTTT. Its protein product is CASSLTGGHLSGNTIYF.